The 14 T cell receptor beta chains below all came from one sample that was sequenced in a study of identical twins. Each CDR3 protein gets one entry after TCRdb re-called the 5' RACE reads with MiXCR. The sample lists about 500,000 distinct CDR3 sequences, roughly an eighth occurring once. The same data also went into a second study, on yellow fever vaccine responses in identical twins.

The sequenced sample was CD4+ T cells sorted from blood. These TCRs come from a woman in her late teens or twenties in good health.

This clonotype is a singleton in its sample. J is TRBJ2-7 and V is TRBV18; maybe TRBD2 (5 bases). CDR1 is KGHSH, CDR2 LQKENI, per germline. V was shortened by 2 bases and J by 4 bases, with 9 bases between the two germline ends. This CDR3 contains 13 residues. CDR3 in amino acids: CASSPIGVYEQYF. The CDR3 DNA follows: TGTGCCAGCTCACCAATCGGGGTTTACGAGCAGTACTTC.

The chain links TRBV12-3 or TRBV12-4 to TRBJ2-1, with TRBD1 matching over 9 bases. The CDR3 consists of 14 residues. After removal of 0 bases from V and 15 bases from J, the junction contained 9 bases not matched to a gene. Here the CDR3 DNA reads TGTGCCAGCAGTTTAGCACTGGGGACAGGGCGGAGGTTCTTC. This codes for CASSLALGTGRRFF.

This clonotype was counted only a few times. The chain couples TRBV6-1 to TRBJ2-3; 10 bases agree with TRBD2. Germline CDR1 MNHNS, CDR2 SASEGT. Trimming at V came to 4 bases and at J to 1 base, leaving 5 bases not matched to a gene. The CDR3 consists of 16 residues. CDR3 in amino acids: CASSGMLAGGTDTQYF. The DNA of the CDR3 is TGTGCCAGCAGTGGGATGCTAGCGGGGGGCACAGATACGCAGTATTTT.

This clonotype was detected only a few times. The CDR3: CATSRSSGPQETQYF. DNA for the CDR3: TGTGCCACCAGCAGGAGCTCCGGGCCACAAGAGACCCAGTACTTC. The chain employs TRBV15 and TRBJ2-5; D is uncertain. The V end lost 3 bases, the J end lost 2 bases, and 13 bases lay between the germline ends. The germline gives CDR1 LNHNV, CDR2 YYDKDF (reference sequence). The length of the CDR3 is 15 residues.

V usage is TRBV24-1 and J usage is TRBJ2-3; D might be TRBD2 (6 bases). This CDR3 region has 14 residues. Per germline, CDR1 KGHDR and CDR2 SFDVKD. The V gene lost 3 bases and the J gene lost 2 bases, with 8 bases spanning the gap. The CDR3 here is CATSDRDSTDTQYF. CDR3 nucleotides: TGTGCCACCAGTGATCGGGACTCCACAGATACGCAGTATTTT.

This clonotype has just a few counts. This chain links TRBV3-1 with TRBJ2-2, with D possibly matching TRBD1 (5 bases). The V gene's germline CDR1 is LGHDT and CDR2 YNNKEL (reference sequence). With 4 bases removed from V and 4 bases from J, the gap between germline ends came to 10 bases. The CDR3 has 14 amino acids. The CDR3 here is CASSRDSFTGELFF. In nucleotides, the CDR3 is TGTGCCAGCAGCCGAGACAGTTTCACCGGGGAGCTGTTTTTT.

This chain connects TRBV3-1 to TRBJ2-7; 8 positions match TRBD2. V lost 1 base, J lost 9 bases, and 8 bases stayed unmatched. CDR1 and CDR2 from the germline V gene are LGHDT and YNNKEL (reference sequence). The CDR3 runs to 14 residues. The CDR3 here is CASSQAGGRKGQYF. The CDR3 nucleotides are TGTGCCAGCAGCCAAGCGGGAGGGCGTAAGGGGCAGTACTTC.

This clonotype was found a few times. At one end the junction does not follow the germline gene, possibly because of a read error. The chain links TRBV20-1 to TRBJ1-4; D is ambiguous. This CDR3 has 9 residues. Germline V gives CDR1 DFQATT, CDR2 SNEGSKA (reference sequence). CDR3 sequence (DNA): TGCAGTGCTAAGGCAGGACGGCAGTTT. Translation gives CSAKAGRQF.

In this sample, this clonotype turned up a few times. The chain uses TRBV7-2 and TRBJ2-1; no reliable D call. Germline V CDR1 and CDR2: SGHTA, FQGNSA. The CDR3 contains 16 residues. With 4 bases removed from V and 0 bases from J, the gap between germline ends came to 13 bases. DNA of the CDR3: TGTGCCAGCAGCTCGACCGGAGCCAGCTCCTACAATGAGCAGTTCTTC. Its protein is CASSSTGASSYNEQFF.

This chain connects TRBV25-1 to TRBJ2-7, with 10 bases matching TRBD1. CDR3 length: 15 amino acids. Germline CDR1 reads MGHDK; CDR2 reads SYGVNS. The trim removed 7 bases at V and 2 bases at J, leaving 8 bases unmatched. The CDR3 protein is CASMTSGTGAYEQYF. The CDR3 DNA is TGTGCCAGCATGACCTCGGGGACAGGGGCCTACGAGCAGTACTTC.

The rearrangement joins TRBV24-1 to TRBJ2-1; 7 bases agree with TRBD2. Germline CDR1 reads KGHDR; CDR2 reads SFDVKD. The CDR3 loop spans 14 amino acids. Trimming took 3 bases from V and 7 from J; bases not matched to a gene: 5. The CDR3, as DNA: TGTGCCACCAGTGATGCGGGGAGGGCGAATGAGCAGTTCTTC. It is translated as CATSDAGRANEQFF.

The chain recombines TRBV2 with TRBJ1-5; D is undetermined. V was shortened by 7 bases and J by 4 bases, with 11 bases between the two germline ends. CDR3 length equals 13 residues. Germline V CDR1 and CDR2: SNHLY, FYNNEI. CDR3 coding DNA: TGTGCCAGCATACGTACCTTGAATCAGCCCCAGCATTTT. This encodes CASIRTLNQPQHF.

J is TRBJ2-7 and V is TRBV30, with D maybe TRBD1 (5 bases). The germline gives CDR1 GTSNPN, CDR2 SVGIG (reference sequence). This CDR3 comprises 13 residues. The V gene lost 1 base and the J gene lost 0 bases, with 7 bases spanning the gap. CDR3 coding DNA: TGTGCCTGGAGTGGACAGAGCTCCTACGAGCAGTACTTC. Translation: CAWSGQSSYEQYF.

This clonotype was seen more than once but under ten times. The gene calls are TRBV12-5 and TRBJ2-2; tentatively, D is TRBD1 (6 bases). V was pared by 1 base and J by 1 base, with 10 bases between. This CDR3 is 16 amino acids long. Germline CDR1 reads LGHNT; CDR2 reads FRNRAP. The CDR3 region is CASGLGPGQNTGELFF. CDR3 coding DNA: TGTGCTAGTGGTTTGGGCCCGGGACAGAACACCGGGGAGCTGTTTTTT.